This entry features one T cell receptor beta chain sequence. What antigen it recognizes has not been identified. Base quality data are lacking; no much larger clone is found one base away. Germline trimming amounts to 3 bases on V and 4 bases on J, with 13 as the count of junction bases outside the gene matches. The germline V gene supplies CDR1 SGDLS and CDR2 YYNGEE. The CDR3 sequence holds 19 residues, the cysteine and phenylalanine included. Of all the DNA, just the CDR3 is kept, 57 bases in frame from base 1. The data stem from a study of cytomegalovirus exposure and HLA in healthy donors (TCRdb year 2017). Study-wide context: In an earlier analysis of around 540 of the donors, 276 Gb of sequence data and 100 million or so unique TCR beta sequences from about 179 million T cells were reported. An early release that covered 500 to 800 HLA-typed donors contained approximately 300 gigabases of sequencing data and around 85 million unique TCR sequences. The genetic ancestry cluster associated with self-reported Caucasian donors included 81% of the 350 to 500 genotyped donors. The study was designed to test whether signatures of past pathogen exposure could be identified by cataloging public T cell receptors. The study profiled the T cell repertoires of hundreds of subjects by immunosequencing and related them to cytomegalovirus serostatus. In addition to the first cohort of 666 subjects, a separate validation cohort of 130 or so different subjects was used. High-throughput TCR immunosequencing, statistical association of individual TCRs with disease status, and machine learning were combined to predict cytomegalovirus infection status. In a later analysis, previously published TCR beta repertoires from more than 500 donors were re-analyzed and high-resolution HLA genotyping was added so that TCR occurrence patterns could be studied. In the later analysis, no new phenotypic data were used to find candidate immune exposures; instead, reliance was placed on TCR beta sequences and their occurrence across donors. To decide whether each TCR beta V gene segment behaved as functional or pseudogenic, an earlier analysis of approximately 600 of the donors relied on high-throughput TCR beta sequencing. Donor age, sex, ethnicity and CMV serostatus were collected together with the repertoire data. In a later genetic analysis, genome-wide SNP genotypes for about three fifths of the roughly 670 donors were used, and that subset was treated as a discovery cohort. All discovery cohort repertoires had been generated using a single sequencing platform. HLA typing covered class I and class II loci at four-digit resolution. The number of donors typed differed by locus, with roughly 629-640 for A, B, C, DRB1 and DQB1, around 560 for DQA1, over 600 for DPA1, and some 440 for DPB1. Because of strong linkage in the cohort, roughly 5 DR-DQ haplotypes were treated as single units for association and clustering. Across 300 to 400 genotyped donors of the cohort, an average of about 240,000 unique TCR beta nucleotide sequences per donor were sequenced, and roughly 18% of those sequences were non-productive.

The cohort comprised some 730 healthy bone marrow donors. At the time of sampling, all cohort members were nominally healthy, though unrecorded immune exposures were likely present. CMV serostatus was recorded as positive for some 300 and negative for 352 of the 666 cohort members, whereas no CMV serostatus was recorded for the donor in question. A peripheral blood sample was collected from each donor, and TCR beta sequencing was performed on peripheral blood mononuclear cells. Genomic DNA was extracted from the blood cell samples with the Qiagen DNeasy Blood Extraction Kit. General conclusions and limits of the study: Several of the top co-occurrence clusters appeared to be linked to parvovirus B19, influenza, CMV and Epstein-Barr virus, according to a later analysis. HLA typing was unavailable for some donors at each locus, so association tests used only the typed subset. A later analysis found that HLA-associated TCR beta chains were more clonally expanded and had lower generation probabilities than equally common non-associated chains. Most CMV-associated TCR beta chains appeared to be HLA-restricted in a later analysis, and the HLA associations seemed to be driven largely by CMV exposure. In this cohort, only TCR beta chains were sequenced, and detectable features were limited by the absence of alpha or paired-chain data. Some IMGT-functional V segments, including TRBV6-2 and TRBV6-3, could not be distinguished by the 87-base-pair reads and were therefore excluded. Broadly in line with IMGT annotations, most TCR beta V segments showed up in productive rearrangements about 90% or about 30% of the time in an earlier analysis of 587 of the donors. Specific HLA alleles were associated with 15,000 to 20,000 TCR beta sequences at a false discovery rate of 0.05 in a later analysis. CMV serostatus was the only immune exposure information available for the cohort. According to the authors, the approach could potentially be generalized to other disease states and immunological phenotypes. The study listed approximately 150 TCR beta chains as associated with cytomegalovirus. Because counts were too low, about 18 rarely observed V segments, including chromosome 9 orphons, were left out of the earlier analysis of roughly 600 of the donors. In a later genetic analysis, a missense DCLRE1C variant was associated with V-gene and J-gene trimming of TCR beta chains, and the association was replicated in an independent cohort. In both the original and validation cohorts, the classifier was reported to diagnose cytomegalovirus status with high specificity and sensitivity. Compared with the roughly 670-donor mean, donors in an Asian-associated ancestry cluster had fewer N-insertions in productive TCRs, according to a later genetic analysis. A further reported finding was that TCR beta sequences accurately predicted the HLA-A and HLA-B alleles for most subjects in the first cohort. When HLA alleles, especially DR and DQ, strongly co-occurred, attributing TCR associations to individual alleles was difficult. A cluster of highly shared sequence variants was judged likely to represent a technical artifact of the sequencing pipeline. Linkage disequilibrium might explain the correlated functional status among segregating V segments, but an unknown experimental factor could not be excluded. A few of the identified cytomegalovirus-associated TCR beta chains were confirmed in vitro to be specific for cytomegalovirus antigens. Most TCR sequences were observed very rarely across donors, whereas some public TCRs were present in many individuals. According to a later analysis, TCR association rates differed among HLA loci, with DRB1 alleles showing the most associated TCRs and HLA-C alleles showing the fewest. Sequencing depth was assumed to be roughly uniform across donors in the presence/absence analyses, though that assumption may not hold.

Libraries were constructed by the immunoSEQ multiplex PCR assay. For the multiplex PCR, a mixture combining 60 forward primers for TCR Vbeta segments and 13 reverse primers for TCR Jbeta segments was used. The CDR3 region of rearranged TCR beta genes was amplified from genomic DNA with a multiplex PCR assay. Amplified TCR beta libraries were sequenced as 87-base-pair reads on the Illumina HiSeq System. Per the source publication's procedure: Across the 500 to 750 repertoires, a later analysis counted roughly 84 million unique TCR beta chains, some 11 million of which were shared by at least two donors. Raw reads were error-corrected and collapsed into unique sequences by a nearest-neighbor algorithm in which closely related sequences were merged to remove PCR and sequencing errors. To assign V, D and J gene segments, CDR3 sequences were aligned to IMGT reference sequences. For a sequence to be retained, at least a six-nucleotide match to both a V gene segment and a J gene segment was required. Rearrangements were classified as productive when the CDR3 lacked stop codons and remained in frame with V and J, and all other rearrangements were classified as non-productive. CDR3 was defined by IMGT convention, running from the second conserved V-encoded cysteine to the conserved J-encoded phenylalanine. In an earlier analysis of more than 550 of the donors, sequences lacking an unambiguous match to a single V gene segment were excluded. An earlier analysis of a few hundred of the donors classified V segments as functional when productive rearrangements were above 56.7% and as segregating when the standard deviation between donors was above 5%. A statistical classification framework was built for diagnosing cytomegalovirus status from the catalog of TCR beta chain sequences. In a later analysis, V and J genes were assigned by comparing TCR nucleotide sequences against IMGT/GENE-DB human TR gene sequences. Using the TCRdist pipeline, a later analysis assigned CDR3 sequences along with most-parsimonious VDJ recombination scenarios. In a later analysis, each TCR beta chain was defined by its CDR3 amino acid sequence together with its V-gene family, and reads lacking a unique V-gene family were excluded. In a later analysis, approximately 590 highly shared, low-generation-probability nucleotide sequences were removed to address suspected cross-contamination and a sequencing artifact. In a later analysis, a clonal expansion index for each public chain was calculated from normalized within-repertoire ranks of inferred template counts. Generation probabilities in a later analysis came from a VDJ recombination model fitted to out-of-frame rearrangements, and those results were checked against IGoR. Hypergeometric tests were used in a later analysis to score TCR-TCR, TCR-HLA and TCR-CMV co-occurrence, with a repertoire-size bias correction applied to the TCR pairs. A later analysis estimated false discovery rates by permuting HLA or CMV assignments 20 times. In a later analysis, co-occurring TCRs were grouped with DBSCAN, and TCRdist sequence similarity was added when clustering was performed within HLA-allele-positive subsets. Co-occurrence clustering excluded repertoires with fewer than 30,000 or more than 120,000 public chains, plus five with anomalous nucleotide sharing. Not all clones reach the TCRdb copy of this immuneACCESS table, which keeps in-frame sequences only. Checked studies attribute under half of the gap to unresolved V genes and leave the rest unexplained. V and J calls plus clone size are reproduced from that table; the DNA served to infer D and trimming. Counted in this sample were over 200,000 clones; roughly 84% of them appeared once. Of the sample, over 1% falls within the top ten clones.

The sample was PBMCs. This receptor was taken from a human donor in good health. Recombination linked TRBV9 to TRBJ2-3, with 14 middle bases fitting TRBD2. The sequence in DNA is TGTGCCAGCAGCGGAGGACTAGCGGGAGGTTCCCTGGGGGCAGATACGCAGTATTTT. Translated, this is CASSGGLAGGSLGADTQYF.